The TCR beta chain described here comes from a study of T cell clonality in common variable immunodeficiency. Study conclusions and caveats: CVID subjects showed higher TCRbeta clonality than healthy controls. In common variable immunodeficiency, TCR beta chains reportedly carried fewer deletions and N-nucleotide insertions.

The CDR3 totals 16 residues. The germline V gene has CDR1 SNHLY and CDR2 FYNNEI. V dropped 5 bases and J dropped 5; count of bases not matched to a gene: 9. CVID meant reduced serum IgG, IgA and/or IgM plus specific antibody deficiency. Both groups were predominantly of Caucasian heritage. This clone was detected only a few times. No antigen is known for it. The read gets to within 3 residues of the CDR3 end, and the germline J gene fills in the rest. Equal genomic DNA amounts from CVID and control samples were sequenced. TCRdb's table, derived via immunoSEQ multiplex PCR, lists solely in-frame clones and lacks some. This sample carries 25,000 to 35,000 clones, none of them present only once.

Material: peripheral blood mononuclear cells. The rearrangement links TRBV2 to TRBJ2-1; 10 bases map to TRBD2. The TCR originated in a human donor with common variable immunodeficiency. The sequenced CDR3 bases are TGTGCCAGCAGTCCAATTCTAGCGGGGGAAAACAATGAG. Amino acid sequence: CASSPILAGENNE. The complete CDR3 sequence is CASSPILAGENNEQFF.